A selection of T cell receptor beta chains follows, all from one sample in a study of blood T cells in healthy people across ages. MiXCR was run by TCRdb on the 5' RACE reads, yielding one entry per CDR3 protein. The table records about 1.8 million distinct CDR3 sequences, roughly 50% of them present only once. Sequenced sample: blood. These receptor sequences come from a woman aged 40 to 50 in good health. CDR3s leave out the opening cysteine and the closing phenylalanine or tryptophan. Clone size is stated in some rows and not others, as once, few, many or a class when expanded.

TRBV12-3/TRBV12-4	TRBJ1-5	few	ACQWSNQPQH
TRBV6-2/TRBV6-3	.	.	ATYDLRRAGGYEQY
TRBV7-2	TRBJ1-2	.	ASSLERQFDGYT
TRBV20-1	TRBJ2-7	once	SAPGTKPCEQY
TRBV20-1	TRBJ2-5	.	SARPPSRETQY
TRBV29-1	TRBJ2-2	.	SVVGQGIGELF
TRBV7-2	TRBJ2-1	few	ASSFQGALDNEQF
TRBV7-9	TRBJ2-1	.	ASSLRGRGATAGNEQF
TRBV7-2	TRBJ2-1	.	ASSLAASGGSYNEQF
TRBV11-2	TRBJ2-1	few	ASSLGAGSHNEQF
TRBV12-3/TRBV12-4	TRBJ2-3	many	ASSFGPSTDTQY
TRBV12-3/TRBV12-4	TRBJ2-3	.	ASSQNSRGSNTDTQY
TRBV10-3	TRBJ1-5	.	AISEPGQNNQPQH
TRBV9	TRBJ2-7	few	ASSVGDSSYEQY
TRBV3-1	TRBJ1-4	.	ASSAKTIGEKLF
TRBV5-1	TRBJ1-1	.	ASSSGSTDQNTEAF
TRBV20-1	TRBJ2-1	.	SAIRDGVNEQF
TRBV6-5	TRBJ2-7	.	ASSYSSGVRSYEQY
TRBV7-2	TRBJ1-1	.	ASSTDGVGTEAF
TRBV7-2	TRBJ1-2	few	ASSSGPMGYGYT
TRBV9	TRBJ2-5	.	ASSLGQVHTETQY
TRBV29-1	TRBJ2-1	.	SGGTRDEQF
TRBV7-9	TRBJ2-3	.	ASSSASRGDTDTQY
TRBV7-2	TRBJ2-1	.	ASCLLGSSYNEQF
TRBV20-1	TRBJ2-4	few	SAWDTIAKNIQY
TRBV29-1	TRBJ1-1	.	SAHRGLDEAF
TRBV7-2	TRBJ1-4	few	ASTHYHVRTGFGELF
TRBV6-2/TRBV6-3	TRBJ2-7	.	ASIIRLGTGTYEQY
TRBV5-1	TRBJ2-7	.	ASSLVGGASSNEQY
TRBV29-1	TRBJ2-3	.	SVVLGDTQY
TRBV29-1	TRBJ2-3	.	SERHTDTQY
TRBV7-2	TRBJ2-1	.	ASSSQSGNNNEQF
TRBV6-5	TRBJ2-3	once	ASNPGRGGTQY
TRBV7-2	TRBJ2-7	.	ASSPRGRQNSYEQY
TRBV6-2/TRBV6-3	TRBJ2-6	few	ASTVHHSGANVLT
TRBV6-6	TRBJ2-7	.	ASSYSISSSYEQY
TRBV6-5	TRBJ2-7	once	ASRTGNPTYEQY
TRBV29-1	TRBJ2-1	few	SSRQGRNEQF
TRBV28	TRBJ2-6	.	ASSPDRGGSGANVLT
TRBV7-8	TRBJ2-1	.	ASIFGGVHNEQF
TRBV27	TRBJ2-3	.	ASSPGRSLDTQY
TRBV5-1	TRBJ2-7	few	ASSLGGTGSSYEQY